This TCR beta chain is from a study of shared clonotypes between healthy human individuals. CDR1 is MDHEN and CDR2 is SYDVKM in the germline V gene. The CDR3 has 18 residues. V was shortened by 2 bases and J by 4 bases, with 23 bases between the two germline ends. Notes on the study in general: The naive CD4 repertoires of several donors were compared, and approximately 5% of clonotypes were shared. Sorted-subset sequencing, rarefaction showed, was incomplete despite large depth.

Evenly divided among several immunoSEQ plates was the genomic DNA of each subset. Sequencing used immunoSEQ multiplex PCR; TCRdb keeps in-frame clones, though not all of them. This sample carries some 500,000 clones, 90% to 96% of them seen once, and the ten largest clones take under 0.06%. Investigators divided CD4+ cells into CD45RA+ naive and CD45RA-negative memory subsets. On this clone: Its antigen is unknown.

The clonotype originates from a woman in her thirties in good health. Sequencing input: naive CD4+ T cells sorted from blood. The subset: CD45RA+ positively selected. The rearrangement uses TRBV28 and TRBJ2-5, with D perhaps matching TRBD2 (5 bases). The CDR3 spells CASSLPRVGKAAGETQYF. The DNA for the CDR3 is TGTGCCAGCAGTTTACCCCGTGTTGGAAAGGCTGCGGGAGAGACCCAGTACTTC.